This TCR beta chain was sequenced during a study of T cells after yellow fever vaccination. In germline, CDR1 is SGDLS, CDR2 YYNGEE. V lost 4 bases and J 8 bases, leaving 7 bases between the germline ends. The CDR3 runs 12 residues. This clonotype was detected a few times. TCRdb independently ran MiXCR on the 5' RACE reads; one entry per CDR3 protein. This sample carries fewer than 450,000 distinct CDR3 sequences, approximately 10% of them seen once, and the ten largest clones take roughly 18%. The sequence was collected from a man aged 18 to 30 who received the YFV17D yellow fever vaccine. This chain connects TRBV9 to TRBJ1-6, with unresolved D. Material: PBMCs, obtained on the day of the first yellow fever vaccination. The CDR3 coding sequence is TGTGCCAGCAGCTCGACCGATTCACCCCTCCACTTT. Amino acid sequence: CASSSTDSPLHF.